This passage covers 21 T cell receptor beta chains from one sample sequenced in a study of cytomegalovirus exposure and HLA in healthy donors. Primers: 60 Vbeta forward and 13 Jbeta reverse. Libraries were prepared by immunoSEQ multiplex PCR; TCRdb keeps only in-frame clonotypes and omits some of them. The sample consists of about 200,000 clones, around 79% of them appearing once. Material: PBMCs. These receptors were taken from a woman in her 50s in good health and CMV-seronegative.

The chain joins TRBV28 to TRBJ1-1; D unresolved. Germline CDR1 reads MDHEN; CDR2 reads SYDVKM. Trimming stripped 5 bases from V and 10 bases from J, with 14 bases between. This CDR3 region has 12 residues. The CDR3 DNA sequence: TGTGCCAGCAGTGTTTCTGTGCGAGCAGCTTTCTTT. It yields the protein CASSVSVRAAFF.

This chain uses TRBV27 with TRBJ1-1; a possible D gene is TRBD1 (5 bases). The CDR3 loop spans 14 amino acids. Per germline, CDR1 MNHEY and CDR2 SMNVEV (reference sequence). Trimming removed 3 bases from V and 2 bases from J, with 10 bases in between. Here the CDR3 DNA reads TGTGCCAGCAGTTTCCGGGGGTTTAACACTGAAGCTTTCTTT. This codes for CASSFRGFNTEAFF.

The chain is built from TRBV18 and TRBJ1-1, with a tentative D call TRBD1 (5 bases). Germline V gene lookup returns CDR1 KGHSH and CDR2 LQKENI. There are 15 residues in the CDR3. Between the trimmed V and J ends, which lost 3 bases and 11 bases, there was a span of 22 bases. The CDR3 is CASSPEGWGSLQAFF. CDR3 in DNA: TGTGCCAGCTCACCGGAGGGATGGGGGTCCCTTCAGGCTTTCTTT.

V is TRBV4-1 and J is TRBJ2-2; 7 bases map to TRBD1. The junction had 5 bases not matched to a gene; V was cut back by 0 bases and J by 4 bases. CDR1 and CDR2 (germline): MGHRA, YSYEKL. The CDR3 has 16 residues. The DNA for the CDR3 is TGCGCCAGCAGCCAAGAGGAAGGGGGCGTCACCGGGGAGCTGTTTTTT. Translated, it gives CASSQEEGGVTGELFF.

The rearrangement uses TRBV11-2 and TRBJ2-1, with D possibly matching TRBD2 (5 bases). CDR1 and CDR2 (germline): SGHAT, FQNNGV. Trimming took 3 bases from V and 3 from J, leaving 9 bases between them. The CDR3 contains 14 residues. This CDR3 is CASSFAGRYNEQFF. CDR3 DNA sequence: TGTGCCAGCAGCTTCGCGGGCCGCTACAATGAGCAGTTCTTC.

The chain links TRBV7-9 to TRBJ1-5; D gene ambiguous. Germline assignment: CDR1 SEHNR and CDR2 FQNEAQ (reference sequence). CDR3 length equals 14 residues. The V end lost 2 bases, the J end lost 5 bases, and 10 bases lay between the germline ends. CDR3 protein: CASSLRGRDQPQHF. CDR3 bases: TGTGCCAGCAGCTTACGGGGAAGGGATCAGCCCCAGCATTTT.

This clone showed up just a few times. V gene TRBV11-1 combines with J gene TRBJ2-1; 7 bases match TRBD1. The germline CDR1 and CDR2 sequences are SGHAT and FQDESV (reference sequence). The V gene end was trimmed by 5 bases and the J gene end by 4 bases; junction bases not matched to a gene: 8. The CDR3 is 15 amino acids. The CDR3 loop is CASSRRDRGYNEQFF. The DNA of the CDR3 is TGTGCCAGCAGCCGCCGGGACAGAGGTTACAATGAGCAGTTCTTC.

The chain combines TRBV19 with TRBJ1-1; weak D call: TRBD1 (6 bases). Germline V gene data show CDR1 as LNHDA and CDR2 as SQIVND (reference sequence). The CDR3 is made up of 18 amino acids. Trimming cost V 1 base and J 4 bases, with 22 bases left between them. The CDR3 reads CASSIAPGQLRPGTEAFF. CDR3 coding DNA: TGTGCCAGTAGTATAGCCCCCGGACAGCTAAGACCGGGCACTGAAGCTTTCTTT.

The rearrangement joins TRBV5-5 to TRBJ2-2; 7 bases are shared with TRBD1. CDR1 and CDR2 from the germline V gene are SGHKS and YYEKEE (reference sequence). J lost 4 bases, V lost 3 bases, and 6 bases had no gene match. The CDR3 runs to 15 residues. The CDR3 protein is CASSSQTGITGELFF. CDR3 DNA sequence: TGTGCCAGCAGCTCCCAGACAGGGATCACCGGGGAGCTGTTTTTT.

This chain joins TRBV7-2 and TRBJ2-1; tentatively, D is TRBD2 (6 bases). Between the trimmed V and J ends, which lost 4 bases and 4 bases, there was a span of 17 bases. This CDR3 comprises 16 residues. Germline CDR1 SGHTA, CDR2 FQGNSA. This CDR3 reads CASSSIGTLLYNEQFF. CDR3 DNA sequence: TGTGCCAGCAGCTCCATCGGGACTCTCCTGTACAATGAGCAGTTCTTC.

The V gene is TRBV27, the J gene TRBJ2-2; 9 bases align to TRBD1. Germline trimming cut 6 bases from V and 4 bases from J; bases unmatched to any gene: 6. CDR3 length: 15 amino acids. Germline V CDR1 and CDR2: MNHEY, SMNVEV (reference sequence). In DNA, the CDR3 is TGTGCCAGCAGCTCCGGGACAGGGATCACCGGGGAGCTGTTTTTT. This sequence encodes CASSSGTGITGELFF.

This clone came up a few times. The chain couples TRBV4-3 to TRBJ1-2; 9 positions agree with TRBD1. The CDR3 contains 15 residues. Trimming removed 1 base from V and 7 bases from J; junction bases left unmatched: 7. Per germline, CDR1 LGHNA and CDR2 YSLEER. The chain's CDR3 is CASSQGGQGRAGYTF. The DNA for the CDR3 is TGCGCCAGCAGCCAAGGGGGACAGGGCAGGGCTGGCTACACCTTC.

The rearrangement joins TRBV5-6 to TRBJ2-7; 10 bases map to TRBD1. The CDR3 loop spans 15 amino acids. The trim removed 0 bases at V and 5 bases at J, leaving 5 bases unmatched. Germline lookup yields CDR1 SGHDT and CDR2 YYEEEE. CDR3 DNA: TGTGCCAGCAGCTTGGGTGGGACAGGGGAACACGAGCAGTACTTC. Translated, it gives CASSLGGTGEHEQYF.

This clone was picked up one time. The chain employs TRBV11-2 and TRBJ1-1; TRBD1 might be the D (5 bases). Germline values: CDR1 SGHAT, CDR2 FQNNGV. The ends were cut back, 4 bases at V and 3 bases at J, with 12 bases in the middle. The CDR3 contains 14 residues. Written as DNA, the CDR3 is TGTGCCAGCAGCTATCAGGGTGGGGACACTGAAGCTTTCTTT. This gives the protein CASSYQGGDTEAFF.

CDR3 residues: CASSLGGTGTETQYF. CDR3 bases: TGTGCCAGCAGCTTGGGGGGGACAGGGACGGAGACCCAGTACTTC. This chain links TRBV5-4 with TRBJ2-5; 9 nucleotides align to TRBD1. The CDR3 spans 15 residues. CDR1 and CDR2 from the germline V gene are SGHNT and YYREEE (reference sequence). J lost 5 bases, V lost 0 bases, and 5 bases had no gene match.

The CDR3 DNA reads as TGTGCCATCGGTCCGGGGGAAACCTACGAGCAGTACTTC. It is translated as CAIGPGETYEQYF. The chain is built from TRBV10-3 and TRBJ2-5; D might be TRBD2 (6 bases). The J call may be faulty, since TRBJ2-7 better matches the DNA end. Germline CDR1 ENHRY, CDR2 SYGVKD. CDR3 length: 13 amino acids.

In regard to this clone: Within the sample, other DNA sequences also encode this same CDR3. The chain couples TRBV19 to TRBJ1-3; a weak D match, TRBD1 (6 bases). This CDR3 spans 14 amino acids. The germline V and J ends were trimmed by 6 bases and 1 base, with 10 bases remaining between them. Looked up from germline, CDR1 is LNHDA and CDR2 is SQIVND (reference sequence). CDR3 bases: TGTGCCAGTAGGGCAGGGACATCTGGAAACACCATATATTTT. It specifies CASRAGTSGNTIYF.

The J gene is TRBJ1-6, the V gene TRBV5-1, with 8 bases matching TRBD1. Germline assignment: CDR1 SGHRS and CDR2 YFSETQ. J was trimmed by 7 bases and V by 0 bases; bases with no gene match: 3. The CDR3 is 15 residues long. The CDR3 here is CASSLGTGLNSPLHF. The DNA for the CDR3 is TGCGCCAGCAGCTTGGGGACAGGGCTGAATTCACCCCTCCACTTT.

The gene calls are TRBV14 and TRBJ2-1; a weak D match, TRBD2 (7 bases). Germline V gives CDR1 SGHDN, CDR2 FVKESK. V shed 0 bases and J shed 7 bases, with 16 bases lying between them. This CDR3 comprises 16 residues. CDR3 sequence: CASSQDFGGPGNEQFF. DNA of the CDR3: TGTGCCAGCAGCCAAGATTTCGGGGGGCCCGGTAATGAGCAGTTCTTC.

This clone was seen more than once but under ten times. J is TRBJ1-4 and V is TRBV29-1; D unresolved. This CDR3 has 12 amino acids. The germline CDR1 and CDR2 sequences are SQVTM and ANQGSEA. The germline V and J ends were trimmed by 7 bases and 8 bases, with 14 bases remaining between them. The CDR3 region has the DNA TGCAGCGCCATTAATGTTGGCGAAAAACTGTTTTTT. This gives the protein CSAINVGEKLFF.

J is TRBJ1-2 and V is TRBV7-9; 7 bases line up with TRBD1. Trimming at V came to 4 bases and at J to 8 bases, leaving 7 bases not matched to a gene. Germline loops: CDR1 SEHNR, CDR2 FQNEAQ (reference sequence). This CDR3 has 13 residues. The CDR3 DNA reads as TGTGCCAGCAGCTCCCCGACAGGGTCCGGCTACACCTTC. This gives the protein CASSSPTGSGYTF.